This entry is about one T cell receptor (beta chain). This record comes from a study of blood T cell repertoires in COVID-19. Background on the study: The United States, Italy and Spain provided the acute and convalescent COVID-19 samples. PBMCs, B-cell-depleted T cells, or T cells were the source of the cDNA or gDNA that made up the material.

This CDR3 is built from 16 residues. The V segment lost 1 base and the J segment 5 bases; nucleotides outside the gene matches: 6. CDR1 is SEHNR and CDR2 is FQNEAQ in the germline V gene (reference sequence). As handled by the study authors: It was from reference gene primer amplification that nucleated cell counts were estimated. The method was immunoSEQ multiplex PCR; TCRdb's version includes in-frame clones alone and lacks a portion of them. The DNA gave D and trimming, while V, J and clone size come from that table. The sample yields roughly 130,000 clones, more than 75% seen once. Sequenced sample: peripheral blood. The clonotype was recovered from a woman aged 55-75 years with acute or convalescent COVID-19. The gene calls are TRBV7-9 and TRBJ1-5, with 9 bases aligning to TRBD1. CDR3 in amino acids: CASSLEGQGRYQPQHF. The CDR3 DNA follows: TGTGCCAGCAGCTTAGAGGGACAGGGAAGATATCAGCCCCAGCATTTT.